This TCR beta chain was identified in a study of CD8+CD57+ T cells in acquired aplastic anemia (dated by TCRdb to 2017 to 2018). General notes on the study: On average, sorted CD4+ and CD8+ cells yielded 3.2 ug of extracted DNA, with a range of roughly 0.18 to 30 ug. A CD8+CD57+ expansion meant a frequency higher than the mean frequency seen in healthy subjects.

Comments on this clonotype: The antigen it recognizes is unknown. Base quality data are lacking; no much larger clone is found one base away.

Patients chosen for sequencing had shown expansion of CD8+CD57+ cells by flow cytometry. Severe acquired aplastic anemia was diagnosed in all patients according to International Study of Aplastic Anemia and Agranulocytosis and Camitta criteria. Patients had received no therapy at the time of blood sampling. In this study, sorted CD4+ and CD8+ T cells from the blood of healthy subjects and of severe aplastic anemia patients had their TCR repertoires deep-sequenced. Patients were enrolled in the USA under clinicaltrials.gov protocols 00001620, 01623167, 00001397, 00071045, 00081523 and 00961064. Ficoll-Paque density gradient centrifugation was used to isolate peripheral blood mononuclear cells. Before DNA extraction, CD4+ and CD8+ T cells were sorted with FACS or magnetic beads. Trimming costs V 0 bases and J 6 bases, and their ends lie 12 bases apart. From the cysteine through the phenylalanine, the CDR3 covers 14 amino acids. Of the read, only the CDR3 DNA is kept; its 42 bases are in frame from base 1. From a lookup of the germline V gene, CDR1 and CDR2 are SGDLS and YYNGEE.

Genomic DNA was used as template for profiling of TCR beta VDJ combinations and CDR3 sequences. An Illumina HiSeq 2000 was used for TCR repertoire sequencing. The original pipeline was this. Repertoires were assessed using TRBV/TRBJ rearrangement plots, CDR3 size and DJ length profiles, and Simpson's diversity index. The most abundant DNA sequence in the deep sequencing data was defined as the immunodominant clone. CDR3 amino acid sequences were checked for sharing across subjects and were also compared against the VDJdb database and published repertoires. TCRdb cleaned the public reads at Q25 with fastp, built clones with MiXCR and kept in-frame beta chains. Each entry is one CDR3 protein sequence, shown with its most common DNA and genes. TCRdb's processing, not the authors' own work, is the source of the V and J calls. The sample table records 260,000 or so distinct CDR3 sequences; more than 40% of these occur just once. The leading ten clones occupy roughly 8% of the sample.

The study at large found these results: Patients and healthy controls showed no significant difference in CD8+ Simpson's diversity (P=0.060). Nearly 30 CD8+ CDR3 sequences were found in both patients and controls but appeared to be highly expressed in patients and within the immunodominant clones of the patients.

The sequencing sample was made of sorted CD4+, CD8+, or CD8+CD57+ T cells (not recorded which) from PBMCs. This TCR derives from a human donor with aplastic anemia. The chain is encoded by TRBV9 joined to TRBJ1-2; TRBD1 is a possible D gene, resting on 6 matching bases. The CDR3 loop reads CASSVDGGQDGYTF. The nucleotides read TGTGCCAGCAGCGTAGACGGGGGGCAGGATGGCTACACCTTC.